Listed here are 18 T cell receptor beta chains from one sample, sequenced in a study of T-cell reconstitution after alpha-beta-depleted transplantation in children. Preparation of the TCRbeta library involved a method that used unique molecular identifiers. TCRdb processed the PCR reads anew with MiXCR; each CDR3 protein has one entry. The table has about 610,000 distinct CDR3 sequences, under 12% seen once; the top ten hold less than 5%. The starting material was PBMCs from the stem cell graft donor, obtained from the stem cell graft. The receptors originated from a human donor who donated a stem cell graft to a child with acute myeloid leukemia.

This clonotype was found a few times. The rearrangement uses TRBV24-1 and TRBJ2-1; no reliable D call. Germline CDR1 is KGHDR and CDR2 is SFDVKD. V lost 5 bases and J lost 0, with 10 bases in between. The CDR3 has 15 amino acids. The CDR3 sequence is CATSAEGSSYNEQFF. The CDR3 DNA follows: TGTGCCACCAGTGCAGAAGGAAGCTCCTACAATGAGCAGTTCTTC.

The table lists this clonotype with many counts. This chain links TRBV20-1 with TRBJ2-5; possibly TRBD1 for D (6 bases). Germline-derived CDR1 and CDR2 are DFQATT and SNEGSKA (reference sequence). This CDR3 is built from 10 residues. Between the trimmed V and J ends, which lost 5 bases and 7 bases, there was a span of 8 bases. The CDR3 DNA reads TGCAGTGCTTTAGGGGGGACCCAGTACTTC. This encodes CSALGGTQYF.

This clonotype came up a few times. The chain joins TRBV9 to TRBJ2-6; 7 nucleotides agree with TRBD1. CDR3 length: 15 residues. Unmatched junction bases numbered 5, after V lost 4 bases and J lost 4 bases. Per the germline V gene, CDR1 is SGDLS and CDR2 is YYNGEE. The CDR3 bases are TGTGCCAGCAGCCCTATGACAGGGGGGGCCAACGTCCTGACTTTC. This gives the protein CASSPMTGGANVLTF.

This clonotype was detected a few times. This sequence joins TRBV12-5 and TRBJ2-2; TRBD1 agrees at 8 bases. Losses at the gene ends were 7 bases for V and 6 bases for J; bases not matched to a gene: 7. Germline V CDR1 and CDR2: LGHNT, FRNRAP. The CDR3 extends over 14 amino acids. The CDR3 nucleotides are TGTGCTAGTGCCGGACAGGGTTCGTCCGGGGAGCTGTTTTTT. Residues: CASAGQGSSGELFF. Full variable domain (missing parts from reference TRBV12-5 and TRBJ2-2): DARVTQTPRHKVTEMGQEVTMRCQPILGHNTVFWYRQTMMQGLELLAYFRNRAPLDDSGMPKDRFSAEMPDATLATLKIQPSEPRDSAVYFCASAGQGSSGELFFGEGSRLTVL.

The chain combines TRBV5-1 with TRBJ1-2; TRBD1 is a possible D gene (5 bases). Germline CDR1 is SGHRS and CDR2 is YFSETQ. This CDR3 has 14 residues. Between the trimmed V and J ends, which lost 4 bases and 5 bases, there was a span of 15 bases. The CDR3 DNA follows: TGCGCCAGCAGCCAACCGGGGGAAGAATATGGCTACACCTTC. It encodes CASSQPGEEYGYTF.

This clonotype was counted at least ten times. The rearrangement links TRBV7-9 to TRBJ2-3; TRBD2 matches at 9 bases. The V gene end was trimmed by 4 bases and the J gene end by 4 bases; junction bases not matched to a gene: 9. Germline-derived CDR1 and CDR2 are SEHNR and FQNEAQ (reference sequence). The CDR3 runs 16 residues. The DNA for the CDR3 is TGTGCCAGCAGCTCCACCTCGGGACTAGCAGCAGATACGCAGTATTTT. Its protein is CASSSTSGLAADTQYF.

This rearrangement joins TRBV11-1 to TRBJ1-5; 8 nucleotides align to TRBD1. V shed 1 base, J shed 2 bases, and the junction held 13 bases outside the gene matches. The CDR3 extends over 19 amino acids. Germline V lookup: CDR1 SGHAT, CDR2 FQDESV (reference sequence). CDR3 sequence reads: CASSLGQGAARGGNQPQHF. In DNA form, the CDR3 reads TGTGCCAGCAGCTTAGGGCAGGGGGCCGCACGGGGGGGCAATCAGCCCCAGCATTTT. Full variable domain (rest looked up from reference TRBV11-1 and TRBJ1-5): EAEVAQSPRYKITEKSQAVAFWCDPISGHATLYWYRQILGQGPELLVQFQDESVVDDSQLPKDRFSAERLKGVDSTLKIQPAELGDSAMYLCASSLGQGAARGGNQPQHFGDGTRLSIL.

This clonotype was observed at least ten times. The chain links TRBV15 to TRBJ2-7, with 11 bases lining up with TRBD1. With 3 bases clipped from V and 2 bases from J, the junction kept 3 bases outside the gene matches. Germline V CDR1 and CDR2: LNHNV, YYDKDF (reference sequence). There are 15 residues in the CDR3. DNA of the CDR3: TGTGCCACCAGCAGTCCGGGACAGGGGGCCTACGAGCAGTACTTC. Protein product: CATSSPGQGAYEQYF.

This clonotype was seen ten or more times. This chain uses TRBV7-2 with TRBJ2-7, with 11 bases identical to TRBD2. In germline, CDR1 is SGHTA, CDR2 FQGNSA. The trim removed 3 bases at V and 3 bases at J, leaving 1 base unmatched. This CDR3 comprises 14 residues. The CDR3 protein is CASSFTSGSYEQYF. The CDR3 DNA reads as TGTGCCAGCAGCTTCACTAGCGGGAGCTACGAGCAGTACTTC.

This chain links TRBV14 with TRBJ2-6; TRBD1 is a possible D gene (6 bases). The V end lost 1 base, the J end lost 8 bases, and 12 bases lay between the germline ends. The germline CDR1 and CDR2 sequences are SGHDN and FVKESK. The CDR3 sequence is 15 residues long. This CDR3 is CASSQVTGPSNVLTF. CDR3 in DNA: TGTGCCAGCAGCCAAGTAACAGGGCCCTCCAACGTCCTGACTTTC.

This clonotype has at least ten counts. The rearrangement uses TRBV7-2 and TRBJ1-1, with TRBD1 matching over 9 bases. Germline V gene sequence: CDR1 SGHTA, CDR2 FQGNSA. This CDR3 spans 13 amino acids. Trimming at V came to 0 bases and at J to 10 bases, leaving 3 bases not matched to a gene. The CDR3 here is CASSLAMGQGAFF. CDR3 DNA: TGTGCCAGCAGCTTAGCGATGGGACAGGGAGCTTTCTTT.

This clonotype showed up many times. The chain joins TRBV10-3 to TRBJ1-2, with 8 nucleotides matching TRBD1. V was clipped by 8 bases and J by 7 bases; unmatched bases: 3. Per germline, CDR1 ENHRY and CDR2 SYGVKD. CDR3 length equals 11 residues. The CDR3 nucleotides read TGTGCCATCGGACAGGGAGTTGGCTACACCTTC. Its translation is CAIGQGVGYTF.

This clonotype was seen at least ten times. The chain links TRBV12-3 or TRBV12-4 to TRBJ2-7; 7 positions match TRBD1. Trimming cost V 5 bases and J 5 bases; bases outside gene matches: 9. CDR3 length equals 14 residues. CDR3 nucleotide sequence: TGTGCCAGCAGTACCGACAGGGACCCCCACGAGCAGTACTTC. Translating it yields CASSTDRDPHEQYF.

The rearrangement links TRBV10-3 to TRBJ2-4, with D tentatively TRBD2 (6 bases). Trimming took off 0 bases at V and 4 bases at J, with 13 bases between the two ends. This CDR3 is 16 amino acids long. Germline V gives CDR1 ENHRY, CDR2 SYGVKD. Written as DNA, the CDR3 is TGTGCCATCAGTGAGTCGTATAGCGCGGGGAAAAACATTCAGTACTTC. Translation: CAISESYSAGKNIQYF.

The CDR3 loop is CASRTEAGMNTEAFF. CDR3 nucleotides: TGTGCCAGCAGGACTGAAGCGGGTATGAACACTGAAGCTTTCTTT. J is TRBJ1-1 and V is TRBV7-2; D is uncertain. The germline V gene encodes CDR1 SGHTA and CDR2 FQGNSA. The CDR3 covers 15 residues. Trimming took 6 bases from V and 0 from J, leaving 14 bases between them. Combining the CDR3 with reference TRBV7-2 and TRBJ1-1 gives the whole variable domain GAGVSQSPSNKVTEKGKDVELRCDPISGHTALYWYRQSLGQGLEFLIYFQGNSAPDKSGLPSDRFSAERTGGSVSTLTIQRTQQEDSAVYLCASRTEAGMNTEAFFGQGTRLTVV.

This clonotype was observed at least ten times. CDR3 in amino acids: CASGQHYEQYF. The CDR3 bases are TGTGCCAGCGGACAGCACTACGAGCAGTACTTC. The chain has TRBV28 and TRBJ2-7; D is perhaps TRBD1 (6 bases). The CDR3 loop spans 11 amino acids. V gave up 8 bases and J gave up 3 bases, with 8 bases separating them. Germline V gene data show CDR1 as MDHEN and CDR2 as SYDVKM.

This clonotype has at least ten counts. The genes are TRBV27 and TRBJ2-3; no firm D call. Trimming shortened V by 4 bases and J by 6 bases, and 8 bases separated the two germline ends. This CDR3 is 12 amino acids long. Germline assignment: CDR1 MNHEY and CDR2 SMNVEV (reference sequence). CDR3: CASSSAWDTQYF. The CDR3 DNA is TGTGCCAGCAGTTCGGCATGGGATACGCAGTATTTT.

This clonotype was counted once. This chain joins TRBV5-1 and TRBJ1-5, with D maybe TRBD1 (5 bases). V was cut by 0 bases and J by 7 bases, with 14 bases left in between. CDR3 size: 15 residues. The V gene's germline CDR1 is SGHRS and CDR2 YFSETQ. DNA for the CDR3: TGCGCCAGCAGCTTGGAGGGTCTGAGGGACCAGCCCCAGCATTTT. Its protein is CASSLEGLRDQPQHF.